The clone carrying this T cell receptor beta chain has just a few counts. Its target is not known. The germline gives CDR1 MNHEY, CDR2 SVGEGT. This CDR3 region has 16 residues. Between the trimmed V and J ends, which lost 2 bases and 0 bases, there was a span of 14 bases. TCR alpha and beta CDR3 regions were amplified from RNA using iRepertoire nested multiplex PCR. From the multiplex PCR reads, TCRdb called clonotypes with MiXCR, one entry per CDR3 protein. This table holds fewer than 500,000 distinct CDR3 sequences, 41% found once. The entry originates in a study of glioma-infiltrating T cells. Study-level background: WHO grade II oligodendrogliomas or astrocytomas, plus non-recurrent WHO grade IV glioblastomas, were sampled. Sequencing aimed for about 4- to 11-fold coverage of about a million peripheral T cells. Regarding the study as a whole: Shared blood CDR3 signature motifs marked patients with low tissue-blood divergence. Non-neoplastic patients had below-expected tissue-blood divergence, while all gliomas exceeded expectation.

The rearrangement joins TRBV6-2 or TRBV6-3 to TRBJ2-7; D is possibly TRBD1 or TRBD2 (5 bases each). The TCR originated in a human donor with low-grade glioma or glioblastoma, undergoing nonglioma brain surgery, or in good health (not recorded which). Source material: glioma tissue, nonneoplastic brain tissue, or PBMCs (not recorded which). The CDR3: CASSYPMWGTSYEQYF. The CDR3 nucleotides are TGTGCCAGCAGTTACCCGATGTGGGGGACCTCCTACGAGCAGTACTTC.